This T cell receptor (beta chain) came from a study of post-analysis software for immune sequencing data. Overall study findings and caveats: Significantly lower normalized Chao1 diversity was seen in multiple sclerosis patients than in controls. There were about five TRBV segments more frequent in patients than controls, and TRBV5-6, TRBV5-1 and TRBV20-1 were among them.

The CDR3 runs to 16 residues. With 5 bases clipped from V and 1 base from J, the junction kept 10 bases outside the gene matches. CDR1 is SGHTA, CDR2 FQGNSA, per germline. Notes on this clonotype: The antigen is not known. A much larger clone sits a single nucleotide away, making a read error possible.

The library was made from cDNA and included unique molecular identifiers. When about 1 to 11 million T cells were used, they gave 500,000 or so cDNA molecules. TCRdb recomputed calls from the PCR reads with MiXCR, one row per CDR3 protein. The table lists 700,000 to 800,000 distinct CDR3 sequences, just under 30% of them singletons, with approximately 0.55% in the top ten. The source material was blood. The origin of this receptor is a girl between 5 and 17 years old with multiple sclerosis. The V and J genes are TRBV7-2 and TRBJ2-5; 7 positions agree with TRBD2. CDR3 sequence: CASSVIAGLLQETQYF. Written as DNA, the CDR3 is TGTGCCAGCAGCGTCATAGCGGGCCTACTCCAAGAGACCCAGTACTTC.